The present T cell receptor beta chain was sequenced within a study of early T cells in non-severe SARS-CoV-2 infection. The CDR3 consists of 12 residues. With 5 bases removed from V and 4 bases from J, the gap between germline ends came to 9 bases. Looked up from germline, CDR1 is GTSNPN and CDR2 is SVGIG (reference sequence). Each CDR3 protein gets one entry after TCRdb re-called the 5' RACE reads with MiXCR. This table has 98,000 or so distinct CDR3 sequences, 12% appearing once. The rearrangement joins TRBV30 to TRBJ2-1; D gene ambiguous. Sequencing used whole blood. The TCR sequence derives from an adult who was a healthcare worker with PCR-confirmed SARS-CoV-2 infection or an uninfected control (not recorded which). The CDR3 loop reads CAWGDRYNEQFF. In DNA form, the CDR3 reads TGTGCCTGGGGAGACCGATACAATGAGCAGTTCTTC.